Listed here are 17 T cell receptor beta chains from one sample, sequenced in a study of blood T cell repertoires in COVID-19. Some clones are missing from TCRdb's copy, which holds only in-frame ones; the method was immunoSEQ multiplex PCR. The table includes about 240,000 clones, about 88% detected once. What was sequenced was peripheral blood. The receptors come from a woman aged 65 to 85 with active or convalescent COVID-19.

The J gene is TRBJ2-3, the V gene TRBV4-3, with D possibly TRBD1 on 5 matching bases. The ends were cut back, 1 base at V and 3 bases at J, with 11 bases in the middle. The CDR3 consists of 15 residues. Germline V CDR1 and CDR2: LGHNA, YSLEER. CDR3 nucleotides: TGCGCCAGCAGCCAAGCGGCCAGGGTGACAGATACGCAGTATTTT. Translating it yields CASSQAARVTDTQYF.

The chain carries TRBV2 and TRBJ1-5, with D maybe TRBD1 (5 bases). Trimming removed 2 bases from V and 6 bases from J, with 14 bases in between. This CDR3 is built from 15 residues. Looked up from germline, CDR1 is SNHLY and CDR2 is FYNNEI. The CDR3 nucleotides are TGTGCCAGCAGTGAACATTCCCCTAGGGGTCAGCCCCAGCATTTT. Translating it yields CASSEHSPRGQPQHF.

This chain uses TRBV12-3 or TRBV12-4 with TRBJ1-1; maybe TRBD1 (5 bases). This CDR3 spans 13 amino acids. Trimming removed 3 bases from V and 4 bases from J, with 9 bases in between. The CDR3 DNA reads TGTGCCAGCAGTTTTTCGACAGCCACTGAAGCTTTCTTT. It specifies CASSFSTATEAFF.

This chain joins TRBV4-2 and TRBJ1-1; 11 bases match TRBD1. The germline V gene has CDR1 LGHNA and CDR2 YNFKEQ. The CDR3 spans 20 residues. Trimming took 4 bases from V and 0 from J; bases not matched to a gene: 16. The CDR3, as DNA: TGTGCCAGCAGCCTCCGGACTTCCGGGACAGGGGGGGTCCTGAACACTGAAGCTTTCTTT. As protein: CASSLRTSGTGGVLNTEAFF.

The chain employs TRBV5-1 and TRBJ1-1, with unresolved D. V lost 1 base, J lost 3 bases, and 4 bases lay in between. The CDR3 contains 12 residues. Germline V gene data show CDR1 as SGHRS and CDR2 as YFSETQ. Here the CDR3 DNA reads TGCGCCAGCAGCTTGTTAGACACTGAAGCTTTCTTT. It is translated as CASSLLDTEAFF.

The chain joins TRBV19 to TRBJ1-5; a possible D gene is TRBD1 (6 bases). Deletions cut 5 bases from V and 4 bases from J, with 18 bases between. Germline CDR1 LNHDA, CDR2 SQIVND (reference sequence). CDR3 length: 16 amino acids. The CDR3 nucleotides are TGTGCCAGTAGTCCCCTCACAGGGAGAGCAAATCAGCCCCAGCATTTT. Its translation is CASSPLTGRANQPQHF.

The chain has TRBV7-2 and TRBJ2-7, with a tentative D call TRBD2 (6 bases). V lost 5 bases to trimming and J lost 5 bases, with 13 bases between them. Germline CDR1 reads SGHTA; CDR2 reads FQGNSA. The CDR3 has 13 residues. CDR3 in amino acids: CASSARGLDEQYF. The CDR3 DNA reads as TGTGCCAGCAGCGCCCGGGGACTCGACGAGCAGTACTTC.

The chain is built from TRBV5-8 and TRBJ1-1, with TRBD1 matching over 7 bases. CDR1 and CDR2 from the germline V gene are SGHTS and YDEGEE. V lost 4 bases to trimming and J lost 8 bases; unmatched junction nucleotides: 5. The CDR3 runs to 12 residues. The CDR3 sequence is CASSTWTGEAFF. Written as DNA, the CDR3 is TGTGCCAGCAGCACCTGGACAGGAGAAGCTTTCTTT.

V gene TRBV18 combines with J gene TRBJ2-2; 8 bases match TRBD1. This CDR3 contains 16 residues. Trimming cost V 6 bases and J 4 bases; bases outside gene matches: 10. Looked up from germline, CDR1 is KGHSH and CDR2 is LQKENI. The CDR3 spells CASSHQGARSTGELFF. As DNA, the CDR3 is TGTGCCAGCTCCCATCAGGGGGCTCGTAGCACCGGGGAGCTGTTTTTT.

The chain couples TRBV6-5 to TRBJ1-3; D gene uncertain. The V and J ends lost 4 bases and 0 bases respectively, with 10 bases between them. The germline V gene has CDR1 MNHEY and CDR2 SVGAGI. The CDR3 has 15 amino acids. This CDR3 is CASSSPADSGNTIYF. CDR3 DNA: TGTGCCAGCAGTTCTCCGGCGGACTCTGGAAACACCATATATTTT.

In this sample, this clone turned up a few times. This chain joins TRBV6-1 and TRBJ1-1; TRBD1 agrees at 10 bases. V lost 1 base and J lost 1; bases outside the gene matches: 12. Germline CDR1 and CDR2: MNHNS and SASEGT. The length of the CDR3 is 19 residues. The DNA of the CDR3 is TGTGCCAGCAGTGAAGGCCCCGGGACAGGGGTCGGCCGGAACACTGAAGCTTTCTTT. This translates into CASSEGPGTGVGRNTEAFF.

The chain joins TRBV7-6 to TRBJ1-4, with 9 bases aligning to TRBD1. Per germline, CDR1 SGHVS and CDR2 FNYEAQ. V lost 0 bases to trimming and J lost 8 bases; unmatched junction nucleotides: 7. The CDR3 is 16 amino acids. The DNA for the CDR3 is TGTGCCAGCAGCTTAGCCCAGGGGACAGGGATCGAAAAACTGTTTTTT. Encoded protein: CASSLAQGTGIEKLFF.

V gene TRBV5-4 combines with J gene TRBJ2-2; 8 bases map to TRBD2. The CDR3 extends over 17 amino acids. The germline CDR1 and CDR2 sequences are SGHNT and YYREEE (reference sequence). Germline trimming cut 4 bases from V and 7 bases from J; bases unmatched to any gene: 15. The CDR3, as DNA: TGTGCCAGCAGCCAAACCTGGGGCGGGGGGTATGACGGGGAGCTGTTTTTT. This gives the protein CASSQTWGGGYDGELFF.

The rearrangement links TRBV19 to TRBJ2-7, with 7 bases matching TRBD2. The CDR3 length is 13 residues. In germline, CDR1 is LNHDA, CDR2 SQIVND (reference sequence). Losses at the gene ends were 8 bases for V and 3 bases for J; bases not matched to a gene: 7. CDR3 bases: TGTGCCAGTGGGGGGGGAGAACGCTACGAGCAGTACTTC. Translating gives CASGGGERYEQYF.

The chain is built from TRBV5-8 and TRBJ1-1; no reliable D call. CDR3 size: 14 residues. Trimming removed 2 bases at V and 2 bases at J, with 10 bases between. Germline V gene lookup returns CDR1 SGHTS and CDR2 YDEGEE. The CDR3 bases are TGTGCCAGCAGCTTTGAGTATCTCAACACTGAAGCTTTCTTT. Residues: CASSFEYLNTEAFF.

This CDR3 reads CASSQSASLSPLHF. In DNA, the CDR3 is TGTGCCAGCAGCCAAAGTGCCAGTTTATCACCCCTCCACTTT. The rearrangement links TRBV11-2 to TRBJ1-6, with no clear D. Germline V lookup: CDR1 SGHAT, CDR2 FQNNGV. This CDR3 is 14 amino acids long. The V gene lost 5 bases and the J gene lost 10 bases, with 15 bases spanning the gap.

The chain has TRBV6-5 and TRBJ1-1; D might be TRBD1 (6 bases). V lost 7 bases and J 5 bases, leaving 8 bases between the germline ends. This CDR3 region has 11 residues. Germline CDR1 MNHEY, CDR2 SVGAGI. The CDR3 reads CASTQGTEAFF. CDR3 DNA: TGTGCCAGCACGCAGGGGACTGAAGCTTTCTTT.